This T cell receptor (beta chain) was sequenced for a study of shared clonotypes between healthy human individuals. Germline V gene sequence: CDR1 SGHTA, CDR2 FQGNSA. The CDR3 sequence is 14 residues long. Trimming pared 0 bases from V and 5 bases from J, leaving 10 bases between. Study-wide points: Only blood was sampled; tissue repertoires likely differ. Generally, naive subsets (rather than memory subsets) showed larger estimated richness.

With respect to this clone: Its antigen is not known.

Generated by immunoSEQ multiplex PCR, the TCRdb table keeps only in-frame clones and is missing some. The sample has a few hundred thousand clones, approximately 97% seen once. Sequencing was carried out using naive CD4+ T cells sorted from blood. As for subset: CD45RA+ positively selected. This receptor was taken from a young woman in good health. The V call is TRBV7-2, the J call TRBJ1-2; weak D call: TRBD1 (5 bases). DNA of the CDR3: TGTGCCAGCAGCTTAGCGCTGGGGGGATATGGCTACACCTTC. It specifies CASSLALGGYGYTF. Looking up the rest from reference TRBV7-2 and TRBJ1-2 gives the full variable domain: GAGVSQSPSNKVTEKGKDVELRCDPISGHTALYWYRQSLGQGLEFLIYFQGNSAPDKSGLPSDRFSAERTGGSVSTLTIQRTQQEDSAVYLCASSLALGGYGYTFGSGTRLTVV.